These 25 T cell receptor beta chains were all obtained from the same sample, sequenced in a study of T cells after yellow fever vaccination. MiXCR, applied by TCRdb to the 5' RACE reads, yields one record per CDR3 protein. The data contain approximately 550,000 distinct CDR3 sequences, around 21% of them singletons. The specimen comprised PBMCs, sampled 15 days after the yellow fever booster vaccination. These receptors were collected from a young man who received the YFV17D yellow fever vaccine.

The CDR3 nucleotides read TGCAGTGCCAGCACCCCGGCCGCAGATACGCAGTATTTT. This sequence encodes CSASTPAADTQYF. V gene TRBV20-1 combines with J gene TRBJ2-3; D gene ambiguous. The CDR3 runs 13 residues. Looked up from germline, CDR1 is DFQATT and CDR2 is SNEGSKA (reference sequence). V lost 6 bases, J lost 4 bases, and 14 bases lay in between.

This clonotype was detected a few times. This chain links TRBV2 with TRBJ2-5, with a possible D match to TRBD2 (6 bases). The CDR3 contains 15 residues. Germline V gene data show CDR1 as SNHLY and CDR2 as FYNNEI. Trimming took 8 bases from V and 4 from J, leaving 20 bases between them. In nucleotides, the CDR3 is TGTGCCAGCGCGGGAACGGGAGAGAGTTCAGAGACCCAGTACTTC. It specifies CASAGTGESSETQYF.

The V gene is TRBV4-1, the J gene TRBJ2-2; a weak D match, TRBD1 (6 bases). V dropped 3 bases and J dropped 3 bases, with 8 bases sitting between them. From germline, CDR1 is MGHRA and CDR2 YSYEKL. The CDR3 loop spans 14 amino acids. As DNA, the CDR3 is TGCGCCAGCAGCCACGGACAGTACACCGGGGAGCTGTTTTTT. Translation: CASSHGQYTGELFF.

The chain is built from TRBV20-1 and TRBJ2-1; D is unclear. The V gene's germline CDR1 is DFQATT and CDR2 SNEGSKA (reference sequence). The CDR3 consists of 13 residues. The germline V and J ends were trimmed by 3 bases and 2 bases, with 8 bases remaining between them. CDR3 residues: CSASGFTYNEQFF. CDR3 nucleotides: TGCAGTGCTAGCGGTTTTACCTACAATGAGCAGTTCTTC.

This clonotype was counted ten times or more. V gene TRBV7-9 combines with J gene TRBJ2-5, with D uncertain. V was cut by 0 bases and J by 1 base, with 0 bases left in between. Germline CDR1 SEHNR, CDR2 FQNEAQ (reference sequence). The CDR3 sequence is 12 residues long. In DNA form, the CDR3 reads TGTGCCAGCAGCTTAGCCCAAGAGACCCAGTACTTC. As protein: CASSLAQETQYF.

The V call is TRBV14, the J call TRBJ2-1, with 8 nucleotides matching TRBD2. With V trimmed by 2 bases and J by 3 bases, 3 bases remained unmatched. CDR3 length: 15 residues. CDR1 is SGHDN, CDR2 FVKESK, per germline. The CDR3, as DNA: TGTGCCAGCAGCCAAACGGGAGGGCTCTACAATGAGCAGTTCTTC. Encoded protein: CASSQTGGLYNEQFF.

DNA for the CDR3: TGTGCCAGCAGCTTAACCAGGACAGGGGGCTACAATGAGCAGTTCTTC. Encoded protein: CASSLTRTGGYNEQFF. The V call is TRBV7-3, the J call TRBJ2-1, with 10 bases matching TRBD1. Per the germline V gene, CDR1 is SGHTA and CDR2 is FQGTGA. V trimming: 0 bases; J trimming: 3 bases; junction bases outside the gene matches: 2. The CDR3 contains 16 residues.

V usage is TRBV28 and J usage is TRBJ2-5, with D possibly matching TRBD1 (6 bases). This CDR3 spans 17 amino acids. Trimming cost V 2 bases and J 5 bases, with 21 bases left between them. The V gene's germline CDR1 is MDHEN and CDR2 SYDVKM. As DNA, the CDR3 is TGTGCCAGCAGTTTACTCCTGGGGGCAGATTCGTGGGAGACCCAGTACTTC. This translates into CASSLLLGADSWETQYF.

This sequence joins TRBV10-3 and TRBJ2-2; tentative D call: TRBD2 (6 bases). Trimming shortened V by 1 base and J by 4 bases, and 10 bases separated the two germline ends. The CDR3 is 15 residues long. Germline lookup yields CDR1 ENHRY and CDR2 SYGVKD. Here the CDR3 DNA reads TGTGCCATCAGTGAGTTTAATAGCGGCACCGGGGAGCTGTTTTTT. Its translation: CAISEFNSGTGELFF.

The CDR3 loop reads CASASDNQETQYF. CDR3 coding DNA: TGTGCCAGCGCCTCGGACAACCAAGAGACCCAGTACTTC. The chain joins TRBV7-2 to TRBJ2-5; TRBD1 might be the D (5 bases). This CDR3 is 13 amino acids long. Germline CDR1 reads SGHTA; CDR2 reads FQGNSA. Trimming cost V 8 bases and J 0 bases, with 10 bases left between them.

This clonotype was found a few times. This sequence joins TRBV7-2 and TRBJ2-5; 9 nucleotides align to TRBD1. Germline CDR1 and CDR2: SGHTA and FQGNSA. The CDR3 is 13 residues long. Trimming cost V 6 bases and J 9 bases; bases outside gene matches: 8. The CDR3 nucleotides read TGTGCCAGCAGTCCCCGACAGGGGGTGGCCCAGTACTTC. Amino acids: CASSPRQGVAQYF.

This clonotype was seen only a few times. V usage is TRBV12-3 or TRBV12-4 and J usage is TRBJ2-5, with D possibly called TRBD1 or TRBD2 (6 bases each). With 3 bases removed from V and 5 bases from J, the gap between germline ends came to 10 bases. This CDR3 spans 13 amino acids. The CDR3 protein is CASSFRGAETQYF. CDR3 nucleotide sequence: TGTGCCAGCAGTTTTAGGGGGGCGGAGACCCAGTACTTC.

This clonotype was recorded a few times. V gene TRBV5-6 combines with J gene TRBJ2-7; 8 bases map to TRBD2. With 4 bases clipped from V and 5 bases from J, the junction kept 8 bases outside the gene matches. The V gene's germline CDR1 is SGHDT and CDR2 YYEEEE. The CDR3 extends over 14 amino acids. This chain's CDR3 is CASSSLAGSDEQYF. The CDR3 DNA is TGTGCCAGCAGCAGCTTAGCGGGATCGGACGAGCAGTACTTC.

The chain links TRBV12-3 or TRBV12-4 to TRBJ2-3, with TRBD2 matching over 10 bases. V shed 7 bases and J 2 bases; nucleotides not matched to a gene: 6. The CDR3 runs to 15 residues. The CDR3 spells CASTGTSVITDTQYF. DNA for the CDR3: TGTGCCAGCACCGGGACTAGCGTTATCACAGATACGCAGTATTTT.

CDR3: CASTGTGYSGANVLTF. The CDR3 region has the DNA TGTGCCAGCACCGGGACAGGGTACTCTGGGGCCAACGTCCTGACTTTC. This chain connects TRBV25-1 to TRBJ2-6; TRBD1 agrees at 9 bases. Per the germline V gene, CDR1 is MGHDK and CDR2 is SYGVNS. The CDR3 covers 16 residues. J gave up 0 bases and V 7 bases, and 4 bases lay outside the gene matches.

This clonotype was seen at least ten times. The chain uses TRBV11-2 and TRBJ2-7; no clear D gene. Trimming cost V 5 bases and J 1 base, with 15 bases left between them. The germline V gene encodes CDR1 SGHAT and CDR2 FQNNGV. CDR3 size: 15 residues. The CDR3 DNA is TGTGCCAGCAGCCCGCGCATCCGGCGATCCTACGAGCAGTACTTC. Protein product: CASSPRIRRSYEQYF.

The chain is built from TRBV7-9 and TRBJ2-3; 9 nucleotides match TRBD2. CDR3 length equals 16 residues. Germline loops: CDR1 SEHNR, CDR2 FQNEAQ (reference sequence). Trimming removed 6 bases from V and 6 bases from J; junction bases left unmatched: 13. In DNA, the CDR3 is TGTGCCAGCAGTCATAGCGGGAGCCGCAGGACGGATACGCAGTATTTT. This encodes CASSHSGSRRTDTQYF.

The genes are TRBV11-2 and TRBJ2-7; 8 nucleotides align to TRBD2. The germline V gene encodes CDR1 SGHAT and CDR2 FQNNGV. The J segment lost 0 bases and the V segment lost 6 bases, leaving 7 bases of the junction unmatched. There are 15 residues in the CDR3. The CDR3 loop is CASRLGGRNSYEQYF. In DNA form, the CDR3 reads TGTGCCAGCAGACTCGGCGGGAGGAACTCCTACGAGCAGTACTTC.

This clonotype has more than one count but fewer than ten. The chain joins TRBV18 to TRBJ2-3, with 9 nucleotides matching TRBD1. Germline V gene lookup returns CDR1 KGHSH and CDR2 LQKENI. CDR3 size: 15 residues. The V and J ends lost 4 bases and 6 bases, in that order; junction bases with no gene match: 8. DNA for the CDR3: TGTGCCAGCTCACGAGGACAGGGGATCCAGGATACGCAGTATTTT. Its protein is CASSRGQGIQDTQYF. Full variable domain (rest looked up from reference TRBV18 and TRBJ2-3): NAGVMQNPRHLVRRRGQEARLRCSPMKGHSHVYWYRQLPEEGLKFMVYLQKENIIDESGMPKERFSAEFPKEGPSILRIQQVVRGDSAAYFCASSRGQGIQDTQYFGPGTRLTVL.

The sample holds a few counts of this clonotype. CDR3 coding DNA: TGCAGTGCTAGCGCTACTAGCGGGCTGTACAATGAGCAGTTCTTC. It codes for CSASATSGLYNEQFF. V and J are TRBV20-1 and TRBJ2-1; 9 nucleotides align to TRBD2. Losses at the gene ends were 3 bases for V and 4 bases for J; bases not matched to a gene: 7. The CDR3 runs to 15 residues. Germline-derived CDR1 and CDR2 are DFQATT and SNEGSKA (reference sequence).

This clonotype was counted a few times. The chain carries TRBV20-1 and TRBJ2-1; D gene unclear. The V end lost 0 bases, the J end lost 11 bases, and 11 bases lay between the germline ends. The germline V gene encodes CDR1 DFQATT and CDR2 SNEGSKA (reference sequence). CDR3 length equals 12 residues. CDR3 sequence (DNA): TGCAGTGCTAGAGAGAGCACGGACCAGCAGTTCTTC. Encoded protein: CSARESTDQQFF.

CDR3 bases: TGCAGTGCTAGAACAAACAGGGGGCGGGGTGAAGCTTTCTTT. This codes for CSARTNRGRGEAFF. This chain uses TRBV20-1 with TRBJ1-1; 9 nucleotides line up with TRBD1. Trimming removed 2 bases from V and 7 bases from J; junction bases left unmatched: 8. The CDR3 sequence is 14 residues long. Per germline, CDR1 DFQATT and CDR2 SNEGSKA (reference sequence).

This chain joins TRBV5-1 and TRBJ2-5; 7 bases are a match to TRBD2. CDR1 and CDR2 (germline): SGHRS, YFSETQ. Trimming took 1 base from V and 0 from J; bases not matched to a gene: 6. CDR3 size: 16 residues. In DNA form, the CDR3 reads TGCGCCAGCAGCTTGTTCCCAGCGGGAAACCAAGAGACCCAGTACTTC. Encoded protein: CASSLFPAGNQETQYF.

This clonotype was detected a few times. The chain joins TRBV15 to TRBJ2-5; 14 positions match TRBD2. Germline V gene lookup returns CDR1 LNHNV and CDR2 YYDKDF (reference sequence). The V gene end was trimmed by 9 bases and the J gene end by 2 bases; junction bases not matched to a gene: 14. The CDR3 consists of 18 residues. CDR3 nucleotides: TGTGCCACGGCCGGGACTAGCGGGAGACAGGTGGGACAAGAGACCCAGTACTTC. Translated, it gives CATAGTSGRQVGQETQYF.

This clonotype was seen a few times. This chain joins TRBV4-2 and TRBJ2-7; 13 bases line up with TRBD2. V lost 4 bases and J lost 5; bases outside the gene matches: 5. The germline V gene has CDR1 LGHNA and CDR2 YNFKEQ. The CDR3 spans 15 residues. CDR3 region: CASSLTSGRANEQYF. CDR3 sequence (DNA): TGTGCCAGCAGCCTCACTAGCGGGAGGGCGAACGAGCAGTACTTC.